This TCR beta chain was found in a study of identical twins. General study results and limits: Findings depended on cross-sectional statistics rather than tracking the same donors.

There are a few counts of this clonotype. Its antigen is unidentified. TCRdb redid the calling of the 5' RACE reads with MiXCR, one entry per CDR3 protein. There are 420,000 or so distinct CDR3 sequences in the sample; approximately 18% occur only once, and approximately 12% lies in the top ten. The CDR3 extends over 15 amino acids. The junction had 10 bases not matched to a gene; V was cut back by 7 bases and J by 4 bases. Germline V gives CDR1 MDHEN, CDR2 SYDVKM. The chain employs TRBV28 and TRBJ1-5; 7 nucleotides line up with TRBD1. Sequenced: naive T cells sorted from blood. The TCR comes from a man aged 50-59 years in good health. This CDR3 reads CASTSPTGLNQPQHF. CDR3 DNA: TGTGCCAGCACCTCCCCGACAGGGCTAAATCAGCCCCAGCATTTT.